The clone carrying this T cell receptor (beta chain) was picked up a small number of times. TCRdb passed the 5' RACE reads through MiXCR, listing each CDR3 protein once. The repertoire holds some 49,000 distinct CDR3 sequences, with 25% to 35% as singletons. This sample is drawn from a study of T-cell memory formation after mild COVID-19. Unmatched junction bases numbered 10, after V lost 5 bases and J lost 9 bases. This CDR3 spans 14 amino acids. The sample was PBMCs or a T cell subset sorted from them (not recorded which). The receptor was isolated from a man aged 18 to 29 who had mild COVID-19 (a few samples of this study predate the infection). Cell type and time point are not known. The chain joins TRBV12-3 or TRBV12-4 to TRBJ2-1, with 7 bases that match TRBD2. The CDR3 DNA reads TGTGCCAGCAGTCCTCCGGGGGAGGGCGGTGAGCAGTTCTTC. It translates to CASSPPGEGGEQFF.